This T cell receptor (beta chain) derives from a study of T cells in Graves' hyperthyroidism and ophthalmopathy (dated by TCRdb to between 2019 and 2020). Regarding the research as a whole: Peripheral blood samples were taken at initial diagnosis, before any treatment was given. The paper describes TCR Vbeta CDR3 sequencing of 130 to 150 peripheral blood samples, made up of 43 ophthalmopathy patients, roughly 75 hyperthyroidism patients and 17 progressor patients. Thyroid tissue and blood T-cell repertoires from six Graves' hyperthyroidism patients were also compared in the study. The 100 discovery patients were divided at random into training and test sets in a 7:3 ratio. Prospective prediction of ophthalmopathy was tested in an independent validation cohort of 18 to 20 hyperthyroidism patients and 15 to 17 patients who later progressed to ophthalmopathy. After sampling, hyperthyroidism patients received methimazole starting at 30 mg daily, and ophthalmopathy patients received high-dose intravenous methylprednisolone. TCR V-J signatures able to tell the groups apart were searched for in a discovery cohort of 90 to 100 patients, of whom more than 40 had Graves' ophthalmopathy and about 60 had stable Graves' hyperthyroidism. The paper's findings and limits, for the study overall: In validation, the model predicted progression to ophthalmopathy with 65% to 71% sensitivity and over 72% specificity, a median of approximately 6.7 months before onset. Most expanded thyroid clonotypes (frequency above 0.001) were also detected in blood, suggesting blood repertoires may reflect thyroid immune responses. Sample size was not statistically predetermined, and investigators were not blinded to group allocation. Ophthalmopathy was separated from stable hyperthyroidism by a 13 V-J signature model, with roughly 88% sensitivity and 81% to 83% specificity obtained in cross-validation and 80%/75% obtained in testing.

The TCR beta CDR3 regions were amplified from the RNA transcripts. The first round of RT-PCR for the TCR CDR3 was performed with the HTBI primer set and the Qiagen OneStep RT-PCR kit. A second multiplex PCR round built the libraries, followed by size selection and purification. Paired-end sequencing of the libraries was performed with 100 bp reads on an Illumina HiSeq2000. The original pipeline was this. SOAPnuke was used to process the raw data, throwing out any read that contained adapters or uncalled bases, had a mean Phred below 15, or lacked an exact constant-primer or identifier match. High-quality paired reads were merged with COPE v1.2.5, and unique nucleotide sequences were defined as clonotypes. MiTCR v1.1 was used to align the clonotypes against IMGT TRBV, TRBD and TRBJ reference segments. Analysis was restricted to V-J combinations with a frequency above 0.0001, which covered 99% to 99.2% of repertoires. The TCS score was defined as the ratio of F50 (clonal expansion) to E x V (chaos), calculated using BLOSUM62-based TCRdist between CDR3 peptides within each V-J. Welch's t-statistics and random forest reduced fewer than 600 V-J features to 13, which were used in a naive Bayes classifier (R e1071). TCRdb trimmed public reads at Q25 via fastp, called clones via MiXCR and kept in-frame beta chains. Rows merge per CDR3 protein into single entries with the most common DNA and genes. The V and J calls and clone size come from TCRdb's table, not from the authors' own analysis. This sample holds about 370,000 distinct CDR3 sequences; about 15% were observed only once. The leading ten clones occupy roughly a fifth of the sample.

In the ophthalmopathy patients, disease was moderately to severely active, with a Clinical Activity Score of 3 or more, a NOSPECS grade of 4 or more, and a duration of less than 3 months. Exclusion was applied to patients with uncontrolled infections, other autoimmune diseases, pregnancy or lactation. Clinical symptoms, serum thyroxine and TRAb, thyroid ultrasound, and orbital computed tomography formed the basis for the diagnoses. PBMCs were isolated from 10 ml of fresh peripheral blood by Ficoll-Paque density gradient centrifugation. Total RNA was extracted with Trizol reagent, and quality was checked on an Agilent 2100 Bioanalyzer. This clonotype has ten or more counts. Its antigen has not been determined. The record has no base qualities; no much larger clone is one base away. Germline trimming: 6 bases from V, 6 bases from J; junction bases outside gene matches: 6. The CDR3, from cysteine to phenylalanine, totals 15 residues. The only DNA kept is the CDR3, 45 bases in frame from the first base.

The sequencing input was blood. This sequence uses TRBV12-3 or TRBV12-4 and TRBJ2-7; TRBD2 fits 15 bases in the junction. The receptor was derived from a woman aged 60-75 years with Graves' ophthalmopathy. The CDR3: CASRNTGLAGGEQYF. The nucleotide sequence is TGTGCCAGCAGAAACACGGGACTAGCGGGAGGCGAGCAGTACTTC.